Each of the 28 T cell receptor beta chains below was sequenced from the same sample in a study of blood T cell repertoires in COVID-19 (dated by TCRdb to the early 2020s). The protocol used for the library was the immunoSEQ multiplex PCR assay. Not all clones reach the TCRdb copy of this immuneACCESS table, which keeps in-frame sequences only. Checked studies attribute under half of the gap to unresolved V genes and leave the rest unexplained. The sample table records under 300,000 clones; more than 75% of these occur just once. The ten largest make up under 2% of the sample. Sequenced material: PBMCs or T cells enriched from blood (not recorded which). These receptors came from a woman between 50 and 59 years old who had recovered from COVID-19.

The V call is TRBV18, the J call TRBJ1-3; 7 bases agree with TRBD1. The ends lost 3 bases at V and 4 bases at J; junction bases unmatched: 9. CDR1 is KGHSH and CDR2 is LQKENI in the germline V gene. There are 16 residues in the CDR3. CDR3 coding DNA: TGTGCCAGCTCACCGTTAGGGGGCGCACCGGGAAACACCATATATTTT. The encoded protein is CASSPLGGAPGNTIYF.

The J gene is TRBJ2-5, the V gene TRBV5-4; 7 bases map to TRBD2. After removal of 1 base from V and 4 bases from J, the junction contained 7 bases not matched to a gene. The CDR3 is 15 residues long. Germline assignment: CDR1 SGHNT and CDR2 YYREEE (reference sequence). The CDR3 bases are TGTGCCAGCAGCTTGAAGACTAGGGAGGGAGAGACCCAGTACTTC. Its protein is CASSLKTREGETQYF.

V gene TRBV5-1 combines with J gene TRBJ1-2; D remains ambiguous. This CDR3 region has 14 residues. Trimming shortened V by 0 bases and J by 3 bases, and 9 bases separated the two germline ends. From germline, CDR1 is SGHRS and CDR2 YFSETQ. The CDR3 region has the DNA TGCGCCAGCAGCTTGGGTAGGGAGGACTATGGCTACACCTTC. It translates to CASSLGREDYGYTF.

The chain links TRBV4-2 to TRBJ1-2, with 8 positions matching TRBD1. This CDR3 contains 16 residues. In germline, CDR1 is LGHNA, CDR2 YNFKEQ. After removal of 1 base from V and 1 base from J, the junction contained 5 bases not matched to a gene. For the CDR3, the DNA is TGTGCCAGCAGCCAAGGCGGACAGGGAGATAACTATGGCTACACCTTC. It codes for CASSQGGQGDNYGYTF.

This clone was counted a few times. V and J are TRBV7-8 and TRBJ2-3; perhaps TRBD2 as D (5 bases). This CDR3 comprises 14 residues. Germline CDR1 and CDR2: SGHVS and FQNEAQ. The V end lost 4 bases, the J end lost 1 base, and 9 bases lay between the germline ends. Here the CDR3 DNA reads TGTGCCAGCAGCTCGAGCGGACGCACAGATACGCAGTATTTT. Amino acids: CASSSSGRTDTQYF.

V and J are TRBV6-2 or TRBV6-3 and TRBJ2-1; 8 bases match TRBD2. This CDR3 has 16 residues. The germline CDR1 and CDR2 sequences are MNHEY and SVGEGT. Trimming cost V 2 bases and J 4 bases; bases outside gene matches: 7. The CDR3 bases are TGTGCCAGCAGTTACGCCAGGACTAGCCGTTACAATGAGCAGTTCTTC. Translated, it gives CASSYARTSRYNEQFF.

The chain uses TRBV5-8 and TRBJ1-2; 9 nucleotides match TRBD1. CDR1 is SGHTS and CDR2 is YDEGEE in the germline V gene. The CDR3 has 15 residues. V trimming: 0 bases; J trimming: 3 bases; junction bases outside the gene matches: 3. The CDR3 here is CASSLVTGGDYGYTF. CDR3 bases: TGTGCCAGCAGCTTGGTGACAGGGGGAGACTATGGCTACACCTTC.

The V call is TRBV19, the J call TRBJ2-1; the D gene is possibly TRBD1 (6 bases). Germline assignment: CDR1 LNHDA and CDR2 SQIVND (reference sequence). Trimming stripped 7 bases from V and 6 bases from J, with 19 bases between. The CDR3 is 15 residues long. CDR3 residues: CASTPRGGRGNEQFF. In nucleotides, the CDR3 is TGTGCCAGTACCCCTAGAGGGGGAAGAGGCAATGAGCAGTTCTTC.

This clone was seen a handful of times. The chain carries TRBV30 and TRBJ1-2, with D possibly matching TRBD1 (5 bases). In germline, CDR1 is GTSNPN, CDR2 SVGIG (reference sequence). Trimming took 0 bases from V and 7 from J, leaving 18 bases between them. The CDR3 is 15 residues long. The CDR3 DNA follows: TGTGCCTGGAGTGTGAAGCAGGGTGTATATAGTGGCTACACCTTC. Translating it yields CAWSVKQGVYSGYTF.

V and J are TRBV7-6 and TRBJ2-3; 10 bases map to TRBD2. V was clipped by 2 bases and J by 1 base; unmatched bases: 3. The germline V gene has CDR1 SGHVS and CDR2 FNYEAQ. The CDR3 covers 16 residues. The CDR3 sequence is CASSLSSGSRTDTQYF. The CDR3 DNA is TGTGCCAGCAGCTTATCTAGCGGGAGTCGCACAGATACGCAGTATTTT.

The rearrangement links TRBV14 to TRBJ2-3; perhaps TRBD1 as D (5 bases). This CDR3 is 16 amino acids long. Trimming removed 4 bases from V and 4 bases from J, with 18 bases in between. Germline CDR1 reads SGHDN; CDR2 reads FVKESK. This chain's CDR3 is CASSRRVFVLADTQYF. CDR3 DNA: TGTGCCAGCAGCCGCAGGGTGTTCGTCCTAGCAGATACGCAGTATTTT.

The V gene is TRBV27, the J gene TRBJ1-5; D is undetermined. This CDR3 is 13 amino acids long. V lost 0 bases and J lost 8, with 8 bases in between. CDR1 and CDR2 (germline): MNHEY, SMNVEV (reference sequence). The CDR3 DNA follows: TGTGCCAGCAGTTTATCGGGAGGAAAGCCCCAGCATTTT. This sequence encodes CASSLSGGKPQHF.

V is TRBV5-1 and J is TRBJ2-2, with D possibly matching TRBD1 (6 bases). Trimming took 3 bases from V and 8 from J, leaving 8 bases between them. In germline, CDR1 is SGHRS, CDR2 YFSETQ. This CDR3 has 12 amino acids. CDR3 in amino acids: CASSSRGGELFF. As DNA, the CDR3 is TGCGCCAGCAGCTCCAGGGGAGGGGAGCTGTTTTTT.

The chain has TRBV19 and TRBJ2-3, with 8 bases lining up with TRBD2. After removal of 8 bases from V and 2 bases from J, the junction contained 6 bases not matched to a gene. CDR3 length: 14 residues. Germline assignment: CDR1 LNHDA and CDR2 SQIVND (reference sequence). The CDR3 coding sequence is TGTGCCAGTCATAGCGGGGCGAACACAGATACGCAGTATTTT. The encoded protein is CASHSGANTDTQYF.

The chain is built from TRBV7-2 and TRBJ2-3; D may be TRBD2 (6 bases). Germline values: CDR1 SGHTA, CDR2 FQGNSA. The V end lost 7 bases, the J end lost 1 base, and 15 bases lay between the germline ends. This CDR3 contains 15 residues. CDR3 in DNA: TGTGCCAGCACCTTGTGGGCTAGCGGCACAGATACGCAGTATTTT. This sequence encodes CASTLWASGTDTQYF.

The count of this clone is one. Other DNA sequences from this sample encode an identical CDR3 as well. The J gene is TRBJ1-4, the V gene TRBV5-1; possibly TRBD1 for D (6 bases). The germline CDR1 and CDR2 sequences are SGHRS and YFSETQ. CDR3 length: 14 amino acids. V was shortened by 0 bases and J by 8 bases, with 11 bases between the two germline ends. This CDR3 is CASSLEGGNEKLFF. In DNA, the CDR3 is TGCGCCAGCAGCTTGGAGGGGGGGAACGAAAAACTGTTTTTT. The full variable domain, with the rest looked up from reference TRBV5-1 and TRBJ1-4, is KAGVTQTPRYLIKTRGQQVTLSCSPISGHRSVSWYQQTPGQGLQFLFEYFSETQRNKGNFPGRFSGRQFSNSRSEMNVSTLELGDSALYLCASSLEGGNEKLFFGSGTQLSVL.

The chain uses TRBV2 and TRBJ1-1; 8 bases are shared with TRBD1. Trimming removed 4 bases from V and 4 bases from J; junction bases left unmatched: 5. Germline V gives CDR1 SNHLY, CDR2 FYNNEI. The CDR3 consists of 14 residues. The CDR3 sequence is CASSGQGAFTEAFF. DNA for the CDR3: TGTGCCAGCAGTGGGCAGGGGGCATTCACTGAAGCTTTCTTT.

The V and J genes are TRBV4-1 and TRBJ2-5, with 8 bases identical to TRBD1. The CDR3 spans 15 residues. Germline assignment: CDR1 MGHRA and CDR2 YSYEKL. V was pared by 2 bases and J by 3 bases, with 5 bases of the junction left unmatched. CDR3 sequence: CASSQWTGKEETQYF. The CDR3 DNA follows: TGCGCCAGCAGCCAATGGACAGGGAAGGAAGAGACCCAGTACTTC.

The chain combines TRBV6-5 with TRBJ1-1; no clear D gene. In germline, CDR1 is MNHEY, CDR2 SVGAGI. Trimming cost V 4 bases and J 3 bases, with 9 bases left between them. This CDR3 is 13 amino acids long. The CDR3 loop is CASSFEKYTEAFF. As DNA, the CDR3 is TGTGCCAGCAGTTTTGAGAAGTACACTGAAGCTTTCTTT.

The CDR3 spells CASSSTGTEETQYF. CDR3 in DNA: TGTGCCAGCAGTTCAACCGGGACAGAAGAGACCCAGTACTTC. V usage is TRBV28 and J usage is TRBJ2-5; 7 bases fit TRBD1. The CDR3 has 14 residues. Germline trimming cut 4 bases from V and 3 bases from J; bases unmatched to any gene: 5. Per germline, CDR1 MDHEN and CDR2 SYDVKM.

The rearrangement links TRBV18 to TRBJ1-2; D unclear. The germline V gene has CDR1 KGHSH and CDR2 LQKENI. CDR3 length: 13 amino acids. V lost 0 bases to trimming and J lost 6 bases, with 8 bases between them. The CDR3 DNA sequence: TGTGCCAGCTCACCACCGGCGGGGAATGGCTACACCTTC. Its translation is CASSPPAGNGYTF.

This clone was detected a few times. This sequence joins TRBV6-5 and TRBJ1-1, with 7 bases fitting TRBD1. This CDR3 is 15 amino acids long. Germline loops: CDR1 MNHEY, CDR2 SVGAGI. V trimming: 4 bases; J trimming: 4 bases; junction bases outside the gene matches: 9. This CDR3 reads CASSSTQTGTTEAFF. CDR3 coding DNA: TGTGCCAGCAGTTCCACCCAGACAGGGACCACTGAAGCTTTCTTT.

This clone appeared a few times. The gene calls are TRBV12-3 or TRBV12-4 and TRBJ1-4; 7 bases agree with TRBD1. The V and J ends lost 8 bases and 8 bases, in that order; junction bases with no gene match: 8. This CDR3 is built from 13 residues. CDR3 nucleotide sequence: TGTGCCAGCCAAGACAGGGCGGGCGAAAAACTGTTTTTT. Encoded protein: CASQDRAGEKLFF.

The J gene is TRBJ1-5, the V gene TRBV28; tentatively, D is TRBD1 (6 bases). The CDR3 length is 20 residues. V was trimmed by 3 bases and J by 2 bases, leaving 26 bases between them. In germline, CDR1 is MDHEN, CDR2 SYDVKM. Here the CDR3 reads CASSLESTGIGIMGNQPQHF. Written as DNA, the CDR3 is TGTGCCAGCAGTTTGGAGTCCACAGGGATCGGCATTATGGGCAATCAGCCCCAGCATTTT.

The chain carries TRBV28 and TRBJ2-2, with D possibly being TRBD1 (5 bases). The CDR3 loop spans 15 amino acids. Germline assignment: CDR1 MDHEN and CDR2 SYDVKM. With 5 bases removed from V and 1 base from J, the gap between germline ends came to 11 bases. The CDR3 protein is CASSPRTQNTGELFF. The CDR3, as DNA: TGTGCCAGCAGTCCGCGGACACAGAACACCGGGGAGCTGTTTTTT. Full variable domain (outside the CDR3, taken from reference TRBV28 and TRBJ2-2): DVKVTQSSRYLVKRTGEKVFLECVQDMDHENMFWYRQDPGLGLRLIYFSYDVKMKEKGDIPEGYSVSREKKERFSLILESASTNQTSMYLCASSPRTQNTGELFFGEGSRLTVL.

The V gene is TRBV19, the J gene TRBJ2-1; 9 nucleotides line up with TRBD2. CDR1 is LNHDA, CDR2 SQIVND, per germline (reference sequence). The CDR3 is 14 residues long. V trimming: 10 bases; J trimming: 6 bases; junction bases outside the gene matches: 10. As DNA, the CDR3 is TGTGCCACAGAACGAACTAGCGGGCCCAATGAGCAGTTCTTC. As protein: CATERTSGPNEQFF. Supplemented by reference TRBV19 and TRBJ2-1, the full variable domain reads DGGITQSPKYLFRKEGQNVTLSCEQNLNHDAMYWYRQDPGQGLRLIYYSQIVNDFQKGDIAEGYSVSREKKESFPLTVTSAQKNPTAFYLCATERTSGPNEQFFGPGTRLTVL.

The genes are TRBV7-9 and TRBJ2-1; 10 nucleotides align to TRBD2. The CDR3 contains 15 residues. The germline V gene has CDR1 SEHNR and CDR2 FQNEAQ (reference sequence). Trimming at V came to 6 bases and at J to 4 bases, leaving 6 bases not matched to a gene. The DNA for the CDR3 is TGTGCCAGCAGTTCCGGGACTAGCGTGTACAATGAGCAGTTCTTC. Translating it yields CASSSGTSVYNEQFF.

V gene TRBV19 combines with J gene TRBJ2-3, with 8 bases fitting TRBD1. J was trimmed by 3 bases and V by 3 bases; bases with no gene match: 5. Germline CDR1 and CDR2: LNHDA and SQIVND (reference sequence). This CDR3 contains 15 residues. The CDR3 loop is CASSIWGQVTDTQYF. The CDR3 DNA reads TGTGCCAGTAGTATCTGGGGACAGGTAACAGATACGCAGTATTTT.